These 7 T cell receptor beta chains originate from one sample sequenced in a study of T cells in Graves' hyperthyroidism and ophthalmopathy. TCR beta CDR3 regions were amplified from RNA. During a first-round RT-PCR of the TCR CDR3, the HTBI primer set was used. One entry per CDR3 protein, called by TCRdb with MiXCR from the multiplex PCR reads. This sample has roughly 500,000 distinct CDR3 sequences, with 46% found just once. Specimen: peripheral blood or thyroid tissue (not recorded which). All receptors derive from an adult woman with Graves' disease, either hyperthyroidism or ophthalmopathy (not recorded which).

This clonotype was seen repeatedly, ten times or more. The gene calls are TRBV29-1 and TRBJ1-5; TRBD1 might be the D (6 bases). The germline CDR1 and CDR2 sequences are SQVTM and ANQGSEA. Between the trimmed V and J ends, which lost 7 bases and 0 bases, there was a span of 16 bases. The CDR3 sequence is 15 residues long. The CDR3 region is CSGQTWGRSNQPQHF. The DNA for the CDR3 is TGCAGCGGCCAAACCTGGGGGCGTAGCAATCAGCCCCAGCATTTT.

This chain connects TRBV20-1 to TRBJ1-5; the D is unclear. Germline CDR1 DFQATT, CDR2 SNEGSKA (reference sequence). The CDR3 covers 16 residues. The ends were cut back, 0 bases at V and 2 bases at J, with 14 bases in the middle. In DNA, the CDR3 is TGCAGTGCTAGAGACCCTTCCGGGCGGGGCAATCAGCCCCAGCATTTT. Protein: CSARDPSGRGNQPQHF.

About this clonotype: A much larger clone differs from this one at a single base, so this may be a read error. The chain combines TRBV20-1 with TRBJ2-7, with 7 positions matching TRBD2. There are 14 residues in the CDR3. The V gene end was trimmed by 5 bases and the J gene end by 3 bases; junction bases not matched to a gene: 10. Germline-derived CDR1 and CDR2 are DFQATT and SNEGSKA (reference sequence). The CDR3 protein is CSAGPRERVYEQYF. CDR3 in DNA: TGCAGTGCTGGTCCGCGGGAGCGAGTCTACGAGCAGTACTTC.

This clonotype was picked up a small number of times. CDR3 in DNA: TGCGCCAGCAGCTTGGTGACGGGGGTGGGCTACACCTTC. Translation: CASSLVTGVGYTF. The chain recombines TRBV5-1 with TRBJ1-2; the D gene is possibly TRBD1 (5 bases). The CDR3 has 13 amino acids. V was cut by 0 bases and J by 8 bases, with 11 bases left in between. Germline assignment: CDR1 SGHRS and CDR2 YFSETQ.

Of note for this clonotype: No conserved phenylalanine or tryptophan ends this CDR3, so it is likely a read error. The DNA is omitted, as the CDR3 cannot be located on it reliably, and the CDR3 follows TCRdb's listing. The chain carries TRBV10-3 and TRBJ1-4; no check of the table's D call, TRBD1, against the DNA was made. The CDR3 totals 11 residues, both ends included. Germline V gives CDR1 ENHRY, CDR2 SYGVKD. CDR3 in amino acids: CAISEVDRSQY.

The genes are TRBV7-8 and TRBJ2-5, with D unresolved. Per germline, CDR1 SGHVS and CDR2 FQNEAQ. This CDR3 comprises 16 residues. Between the trimmed V and J ends, which lost 5 bases and 0 bases, there was a span of 16 bases. The CDR3 nucleotides are TGTGCCAGCAGCCAAGGTCTCCGTCCGTACCAAGAGACCCAGTACTTC. It is translated as CASSQGLRPYQETQYF.

The table lists this clonotype with a few counts. V and J are TRBV15 and TRBJ2-7, with D possibly matching TRBD2 (6 bases). Trimming shortened V by 3 bases and J by 13 bases, and 16 bases separated the two germline ends. This CDR3 has 12 amino acids. Germline V gives CDR1 LNHNV, CDR2 YYDKDF (reference sequence). The CDR3 sequence is CATSSSSGTYYF. The CDR3 DNA reads TGTGCCACCAGCAGCTCCTCCGGGACTTATTACTTC.